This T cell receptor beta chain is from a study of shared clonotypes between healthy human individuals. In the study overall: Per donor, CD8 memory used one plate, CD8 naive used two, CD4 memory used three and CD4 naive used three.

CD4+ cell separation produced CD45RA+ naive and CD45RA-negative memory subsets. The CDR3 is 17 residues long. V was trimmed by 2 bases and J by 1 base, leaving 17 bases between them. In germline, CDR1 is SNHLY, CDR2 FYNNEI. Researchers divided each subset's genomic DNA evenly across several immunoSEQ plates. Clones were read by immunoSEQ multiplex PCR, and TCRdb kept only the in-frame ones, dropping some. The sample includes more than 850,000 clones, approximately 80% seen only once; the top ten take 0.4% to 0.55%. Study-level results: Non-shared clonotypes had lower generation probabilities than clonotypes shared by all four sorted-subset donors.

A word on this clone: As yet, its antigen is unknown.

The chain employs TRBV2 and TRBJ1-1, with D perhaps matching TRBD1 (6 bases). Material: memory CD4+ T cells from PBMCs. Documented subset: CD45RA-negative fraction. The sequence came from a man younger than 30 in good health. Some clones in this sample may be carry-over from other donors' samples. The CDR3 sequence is CASSEIPPGAPNTEAFF. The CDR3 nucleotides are TGTGCCAGCAGTGAAATCCCTCCGGGGGCCCCGAACACTGAAGCTTTCTTT.